This record looks at one T cell receptor (beta chain) sequence and its context. The sort gate was single viable CD3+CD4+CD8-CD45RO+ cells for memory CD4+ T cells. Serum IgG to CMV pp150, pp28, p38 and p52 defined serostatus. CD4+ T cells were isolated by positive magnetic selection. CDR1 KGHSH and CDR2 LQKENI come from the germline V gene. The CDR3 length is 15 residues. J was trimmed by 2 bases and V by 1 base; bases with no gene match: 3. The record originates from a study of memory CD4+ T cells and cytomegalovirus serostatus. Study overall: Healthy Belgian adult donors included under ten CMV-positive and 24 CMV-negative people.

In the authors' methods: After removing out-of-frame reads, under 2.5 million distinct TCRbeta sequences remained. This table comes from immunoSEQ multiplex PCR, and its TCRdb copy is limited to in-frame clones, with some not included. D and trimming come from the DNA, and the V and J calls and clone size come from that table. The table has more than 45,000 clones, approximately 78% seen once; the top ten hold 0.6% to 0.95%. This sequence joins TRBV18 and TRBJ2-5; 8 bases are a match to TRBD1. The sequence came from an adult in good health and CMV-seronegative. Specimen: memory CD4+ T cells from blood. The CDR3 reads CASSPRQGRQETQYF. The CDR3 DNA follows: TGTGCCAGCTCACCACGACAGGGGCGTCAAGAGACCCAGTACTTC.